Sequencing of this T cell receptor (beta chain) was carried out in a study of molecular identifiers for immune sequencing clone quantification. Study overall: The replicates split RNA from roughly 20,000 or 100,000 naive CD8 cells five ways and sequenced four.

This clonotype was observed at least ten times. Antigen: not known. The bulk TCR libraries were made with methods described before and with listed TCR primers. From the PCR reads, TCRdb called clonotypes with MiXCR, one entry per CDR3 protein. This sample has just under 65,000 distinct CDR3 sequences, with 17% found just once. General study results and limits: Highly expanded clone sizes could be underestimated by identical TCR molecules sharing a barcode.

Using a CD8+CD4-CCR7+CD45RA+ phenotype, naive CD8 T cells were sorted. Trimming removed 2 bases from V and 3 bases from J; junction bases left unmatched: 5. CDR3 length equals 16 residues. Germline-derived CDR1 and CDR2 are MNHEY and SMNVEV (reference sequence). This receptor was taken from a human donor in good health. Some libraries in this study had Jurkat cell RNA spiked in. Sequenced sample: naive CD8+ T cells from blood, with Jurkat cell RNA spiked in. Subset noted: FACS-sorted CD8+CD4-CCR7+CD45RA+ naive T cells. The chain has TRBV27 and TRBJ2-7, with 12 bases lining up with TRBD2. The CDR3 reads CASSLLAGGGHYEQYF. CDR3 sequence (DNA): TGTGCCAGCAGTTTACTAGCGGGAGGGGGCCACTACGAGCAGTACTTC.